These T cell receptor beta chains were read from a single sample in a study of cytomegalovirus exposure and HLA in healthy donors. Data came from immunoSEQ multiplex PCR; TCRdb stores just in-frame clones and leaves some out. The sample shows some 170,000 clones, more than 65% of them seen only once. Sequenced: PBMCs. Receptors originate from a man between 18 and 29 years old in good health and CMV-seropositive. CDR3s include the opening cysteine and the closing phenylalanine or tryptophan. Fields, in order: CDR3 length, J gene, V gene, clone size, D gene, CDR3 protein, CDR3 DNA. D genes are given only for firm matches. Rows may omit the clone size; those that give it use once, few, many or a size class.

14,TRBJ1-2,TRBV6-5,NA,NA,CASSYRRSGFGYTF,TGTGCCAGCAGTTACCGAAGGTCCGGGTTCGGCTACACCTTC
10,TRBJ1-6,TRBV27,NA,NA,CAGGNSPLHF,TGTGCCGGAGGGAATTCACCCCTCCACTTT
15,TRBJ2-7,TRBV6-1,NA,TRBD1,CASREDRAGGYEQYF,TGTGCCAGCAGGGAAGACAGGGCAGGCGGCTACGAGCAGTACTTC
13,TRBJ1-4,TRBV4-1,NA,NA,CASSLLPGEKLFF,TGCGCCAGCAGCCTTCTCCCCGGGGAAAAACTGTTTTTT
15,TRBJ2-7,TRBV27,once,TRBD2,CASSPGLAVSYEQYF,TGTGCCAGCAGTCCAGGACTAGCGGTATCCTACGAGCAGTACTTC
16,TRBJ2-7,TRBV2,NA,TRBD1,CARGGTGDLPRYEQYF,TGTGCCAGGGGAGGGACAGGGGACCTCCCTCGCTACGAGCAGTACTTC
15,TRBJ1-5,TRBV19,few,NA,CASRFRGVMNQPQHF,TGTGCCAGTAGGTTCCGGGGGGTTATGAATCAGCCCCAGCATTTT
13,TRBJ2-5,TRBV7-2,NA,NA,CASSLGARETQYF,TGTGCCAGCAGCTTAGGAGCCCGGGAGACCCAGTACTTC
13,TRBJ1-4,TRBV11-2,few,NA,CASSRTENEKLFF,TGTGCCAGCAGCCGGACAGAAAATGAAAAACTGTTTTTT
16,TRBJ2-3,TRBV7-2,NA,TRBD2,CASSGYGGRVADTQYF,TGTGCCAGTAGTGGGTATGGCGGGAGGGTGGCGGATACGCAGTATTTT
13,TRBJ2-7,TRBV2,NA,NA,CASSERQAYEQYF,TGTGCCAGCAGTGAAAGACAGGCCTACGAGCAGTACTTC
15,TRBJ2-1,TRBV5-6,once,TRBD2,CASSFGTTSYNEQFF,TGTGCCAGCAGCTTTGGGACTACTTCCTACAATGAGCAGTTCTTC
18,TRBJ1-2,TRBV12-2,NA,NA,CASRLAPQTGSLEDGYTF,TGTGCAAGTCGCTTAGCCCCCCAGACAGGGTCGCTTGAGGATGGCTACACCTTC
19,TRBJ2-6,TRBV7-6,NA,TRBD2,CASSLAILAGNSGANVLTF,TGTGCCAGCAGCTTAGCGATCCTAGCGGGCAACTCTGGGGCCAACGTCCTGACTTTC
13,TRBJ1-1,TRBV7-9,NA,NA,CASSLVRDREAFF,TGTGCCAGCAGCTTGGTCCGAGACAGGGAAGCTTTCTTT
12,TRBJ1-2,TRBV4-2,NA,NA,CASSQAPDGYTF,TGTGCCAGCAGCCAAGCCCCGGATGGCTACACCTTC
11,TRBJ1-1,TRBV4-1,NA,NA,CASSPVTEAFF,TGCGCCAGCAGCCCAGTGACTGAAGCTTTCTTT